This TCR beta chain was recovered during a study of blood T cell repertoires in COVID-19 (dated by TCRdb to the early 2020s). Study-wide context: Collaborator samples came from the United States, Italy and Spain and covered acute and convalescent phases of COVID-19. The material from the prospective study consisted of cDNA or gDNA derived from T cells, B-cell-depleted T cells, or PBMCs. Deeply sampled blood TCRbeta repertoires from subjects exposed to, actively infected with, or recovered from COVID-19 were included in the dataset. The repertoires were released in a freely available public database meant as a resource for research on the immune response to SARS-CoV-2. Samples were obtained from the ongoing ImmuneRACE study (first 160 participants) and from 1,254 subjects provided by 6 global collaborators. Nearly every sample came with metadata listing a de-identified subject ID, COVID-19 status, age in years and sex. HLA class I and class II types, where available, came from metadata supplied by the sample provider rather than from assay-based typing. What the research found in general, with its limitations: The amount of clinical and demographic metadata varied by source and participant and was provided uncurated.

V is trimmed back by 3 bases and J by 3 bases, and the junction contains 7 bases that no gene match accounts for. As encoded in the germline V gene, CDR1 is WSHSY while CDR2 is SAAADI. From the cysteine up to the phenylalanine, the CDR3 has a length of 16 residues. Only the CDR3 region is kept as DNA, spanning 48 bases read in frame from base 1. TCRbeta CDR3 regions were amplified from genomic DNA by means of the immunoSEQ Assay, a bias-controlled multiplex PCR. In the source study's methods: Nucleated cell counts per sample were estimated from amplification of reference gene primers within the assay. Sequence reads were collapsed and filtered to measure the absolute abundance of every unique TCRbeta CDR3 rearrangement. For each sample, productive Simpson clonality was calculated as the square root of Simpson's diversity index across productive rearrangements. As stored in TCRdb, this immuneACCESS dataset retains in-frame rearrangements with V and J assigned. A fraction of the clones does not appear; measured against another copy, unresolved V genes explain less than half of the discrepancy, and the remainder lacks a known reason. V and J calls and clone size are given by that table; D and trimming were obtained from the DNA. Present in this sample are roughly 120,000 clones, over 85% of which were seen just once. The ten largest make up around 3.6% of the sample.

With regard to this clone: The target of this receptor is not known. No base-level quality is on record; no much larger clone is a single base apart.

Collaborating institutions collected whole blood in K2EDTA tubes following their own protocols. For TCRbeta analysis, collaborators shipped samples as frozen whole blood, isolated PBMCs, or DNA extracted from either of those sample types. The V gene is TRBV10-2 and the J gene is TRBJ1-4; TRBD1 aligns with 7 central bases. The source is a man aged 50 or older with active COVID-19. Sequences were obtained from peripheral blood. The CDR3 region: CASSDRTGGPNEKLFF. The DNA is TGCGCCAGCAGTGACCGGACAGGCGGACCTAATGAAAAACTGTTTTTT.